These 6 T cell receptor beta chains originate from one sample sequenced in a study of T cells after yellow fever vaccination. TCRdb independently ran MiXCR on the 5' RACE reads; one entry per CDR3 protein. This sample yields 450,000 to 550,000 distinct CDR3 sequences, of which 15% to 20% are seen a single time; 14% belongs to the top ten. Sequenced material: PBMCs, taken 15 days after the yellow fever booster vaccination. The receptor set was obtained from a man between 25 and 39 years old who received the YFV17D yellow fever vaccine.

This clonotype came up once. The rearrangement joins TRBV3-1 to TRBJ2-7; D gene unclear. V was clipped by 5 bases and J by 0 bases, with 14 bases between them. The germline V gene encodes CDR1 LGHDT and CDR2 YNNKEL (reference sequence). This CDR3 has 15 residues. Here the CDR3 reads CASSGFLESSYEQYF. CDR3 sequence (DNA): TGTGCCAGCAGCGGTTTTCTTGAAAGCTCCTACGAGCAGTACTTC.

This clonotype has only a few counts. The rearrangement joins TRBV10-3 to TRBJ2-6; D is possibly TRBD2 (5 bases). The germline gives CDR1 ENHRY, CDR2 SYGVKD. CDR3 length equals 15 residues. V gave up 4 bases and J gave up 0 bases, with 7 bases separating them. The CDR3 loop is CAISGEYSGANVLTF. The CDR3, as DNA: TGTGCCATCAGTGGGGAGTACTCTGGGGCCAACGTCCTGACTTTC.

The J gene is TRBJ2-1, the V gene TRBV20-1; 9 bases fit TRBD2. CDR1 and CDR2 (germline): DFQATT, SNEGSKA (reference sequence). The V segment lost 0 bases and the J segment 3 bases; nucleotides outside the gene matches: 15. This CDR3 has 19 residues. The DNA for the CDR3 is TGCAGTGCTAGAGATGGGGCCGTAAGGAGCGGGGGGCGCTACAATGAGCAGTTCTTC. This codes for CSARDGAVRSGGRYNEQFF.

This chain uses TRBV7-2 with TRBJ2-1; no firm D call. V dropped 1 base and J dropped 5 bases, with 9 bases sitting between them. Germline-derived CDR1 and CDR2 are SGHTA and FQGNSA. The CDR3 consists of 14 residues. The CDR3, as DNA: TGTGCCAGCAGCTTAGGATGGCAGGACAATGAGCAGTTCTTC. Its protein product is CASSLGWQDNEQFF.

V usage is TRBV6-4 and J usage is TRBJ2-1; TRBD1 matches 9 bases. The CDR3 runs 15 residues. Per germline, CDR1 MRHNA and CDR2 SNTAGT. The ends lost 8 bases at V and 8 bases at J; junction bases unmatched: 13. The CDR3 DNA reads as TGTGCCAGCGGCCTATCGGGACAGGGAATGCATGAGCAGTTCTTC. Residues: CASGLSGQGMHEQFF.

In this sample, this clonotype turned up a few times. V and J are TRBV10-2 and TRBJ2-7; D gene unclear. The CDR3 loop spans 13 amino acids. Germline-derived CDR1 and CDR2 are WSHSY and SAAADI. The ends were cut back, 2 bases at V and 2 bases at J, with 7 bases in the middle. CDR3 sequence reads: CASSEQNPYEQYF. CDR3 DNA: TGCGCCAGCAGTGAGCAGAACCCCTACGAGCAGTACTTC.